This passage covers 10 T cell receptor beta chains from one sample sequenced in a study of T cell repertoires in aging, cancer and after chemotherapy. Rearranged V-D-J TRB sequences were amplified with a mixed TRB-A/B primer pool. Using its own MiXCR run on the multiplex PCR reads, TCRdb lists one record per CDR3 protein. The table includes around 10,000 distinct CDR3 sequences, over 25% detected once. The template was genomic DNA from peripheral blood, not RNA. Sequencing input: blood. These receptors were taken from a human donor in good health. The donor label of this sample is uncertain.

This clonotype showed up just a few times. The chain is built from TRBV6-1 and TRBJ2-1; 8 bases are shared with TRBD1. This CDR3 comprises 15 residues. The ends lost 6 bases at V and 2 bases at J; junction bases unmatched: 6. Germline V lookup: CDR1 MNHNS, CDR2 SASEGT. This chain's CDR3 is CASSTDRATYNEQFF. DNA of the CDR3: TGTGCCAGCAGCACGGACAGGGCCACCTACAATGAGCAGTTCTTC.

This clonotype was recorded a few times. The CDR3 DNA follows: TGCGCCAGCAGCGCCCTAGGAGGGAGTGAAAAACTGTTTTTT. This codes for CASSALGGSEKLFF. The chain combines TRBV5-1 with TRBJ1-4; D unclear. The V end lost 4 bases, the J end lost 7 bases, and 14 bases lay between the germline ends. The CDR3 extends over 14 amino acids. The germline gives CDR1 SGHRS, CDR2 YFSETQ.

This clonotype was counted between two and nine times. The genes are TRBV7-9 and TRBJ1-1, with D unclear. Trimming shortened V by 2 bases and J by 3 bases, and 16 bases separated the two germline ends. The CDR3 has 16 amino acids. Germline CDR1 SEHNR, CDR2 FQNEAQ (reference sequence). CDR3 protein: CASSLYFGTTDTEAFF. The CDR3 DNA reads TGTGCCAGCAGCTTATACTTCGGCACCACCGACACTGAAGCTTTCTTT.

The rearrangement joins TRBV19 to TRBJ2-1; 7 bases are shared with TRBD2. The V gene's germline CDR1 is LNHDA and CDR2 SQIVND (reference sequence). The CDR3 has 14 amino acids. V was pared by 4 bases and J by 2 bases, with 2 bases of the junction left unmatched. The CDR3 region has the DNA TGTGCCAGTAGTAGGGGGGGGGCCTACAATGAGCAGTTCTTC. Translating gives CASSRGGAYNEQFF.

The chain combines TRBV18 with TRBJ2-7; perhaps D is TRBD1 or TRBD2 (5 bases each). The CDR3 is 19 residues long. With 6 bases removed from V and 3 bases from J, the gap between germline ends came to 30 bases. Germline-derived CDR1 and CDR2 are KGHSH and LQKENI. The CDR3 DNA reads as TGTGCCAGCTCCCTTAATCTCCTTGGACTCGCTCGGGACGGCTACGAGCAGTACTTC. It translates to CASSLNLLGLARDGYEQYF.

The chain recombines TRBV27 with TRBJ1-1; D perhaps matches TRBD1 (6 bases). The length of the CDR3 is 14 residues. Trimming took off 1 base at V and 8 bases at J, with 14 bases between the two ends. Germline loops: CDR1 MNHEY, CDR2 SMNVEV (reference sequence). The CDR3 DNA follows: TGTGCCAGCAGTTTATTCACAGGGAGTTTGGAAGCTTTCTTT. It translates to CASSLFTGSLEAFF.

The chain joins TRBV6-5 to TRBJ2-1, with 10 bases identical to TRBD2. Per the germline V gene, CDR1 is MNHEY and CDR2 is SVGAGI. The CDR3 runs to 19 residues. The junction had 17 bases not matched to a gene; V was cut back by 2 bases and J by 7 bases. This CDR3 reads CASSYLPRQRGGSENEQFF. In DNA form, the CDR3 reads TGTGCCAGCAGTTACCTCCCCCGCCAGCGGGGGGGATCCGAAAATGAGCAGTTCTTC.

The V call is TRBV12-3 or TRBV12-4, the J call TRBJ1-1, with TRBD1 identical over 7 bases. There are 14 residues in the CDR3. V dropped 4 bases and J dropped 0; count of bases not matched to a gene: 2. The CDR3 region is CASSSQGMNTEAFF. The CDR3 DNA follows: TGTGCCAGCAGTTCACAGGGGATGAACACTGAAGCTTTCTTT.

By its share, this clonotype is medium-sized. The CDR3 loop is CASLAPGQAREQYF. The CDR3 coding sequence is TGTGCCAGCCTAGCCCCGGGACAGGCTCGCGAGCAGTACTTC. The chain uses TRBV6-5 and TRBJ2-7, with 8 bases lining up with TRBD1. Germline V lookup: CDR1 MNHEY, CDR2 SVGAGI. The CDR3 runs to 14 residues. Trimming took 8 bases from V and 6 from J; bases not matched to a gene: 12.

This chain connects TRBV12-3 or TRBV12-4 to TRBJ2-7; D might be TRBD1 (6 bases). Trimming left V 5 bases short and J 7 bases short, with 18 bases between. This CDR3 comprises 14 residues. The CDR3 DNA follows: TGTGCCAGCAGTGAATCGGCAGGGGCGGAAGAGCAGTACTTC. Its translation is CASSESAGAEEQYF.